Each of the 2 T cell receptor beta chains below was sequenced from the same sample in a study of post-analysis software for immune sequencing data. Presence of unique molecular identifiers characterized the TCR beta cDNA libraries. TCRdb ran MiXCR on the PCR reads and lists one entry per CDR3 protein. The sample comprises about 770,000 distinct CDR3 sequences, roughly 50% of which are singletons, and 4.9% rests with the top ten. The antigens of these receptors remain unknown. The study's findings and limits: There were five TRBV segments more frequent in patients than controls, and TRBV5-6, TRBV5-1 and TRBV20-1 were among them.

Sequencing was carried out using blood. The receptors originated from a girl aged 5-17 years with multiple sclerosis.

This clonotype was found a few times. The chain couples TRBV4-1 to TRBJ2-6; D possibly corresponds to TRBD2 (6 bases). This CDR3 comprises 14 residues. The germline CDR1 and CDR2 sequences are MGHRA and YSYEKL. Trimming pared 4 bases from V and 5 bases from J, leaving 9 bases between. Here the CDR3 DNA reads TGCGCCAGCAGCCCGGAGGGGTGGGCCAACGTCCTGACTTTC. The encoded protein is CASSPEGWANVLTF.

Worth noting for this clonotype: The junction shows a germline mismatch at one end, possibly a read error. This chain joins TRBV2 and TRBJ2-3, with TRBD2 matching 13 bases. The CDR3 is 16 residues long. Germline CDR1 is SNHLY and CDR2 is FYNNEI. CDR3 bases: TGTGCCGGCAGTGCCCTACTAGCGGGAGGGGCAGATACGCAGTATTTT. This codes for CAGSALLAGGADTQYF.